The clone carrying this T cell receptor (beta chain) has only a few counts. This entry belongs to a study of T cells after yellow fever vaccination. Using its own MiXCR run on the 5' RACE reads, TCRdb lists one record per CDR3 protein. This sample has 150,000 to 200,000 distinct CDR3 sequences, with 11% found just once. The V gene's germline CDR1 is MNHEY and CDR2 SVGEGT. Between the trimmed V and J ends, which lost 6 bases and 4 bases, there was a span of 9 bases. The CDR3 has 12 residues. The chain combines TRBV6-2 or TRBV6-3 with TRBJ1-1; D remains unclear. This receptor was taken from a man aged 18 to 30 who received the YFV17D yellow fever vaccine. The input for sequencing was CD8+ T cells sorted from PBMCs, taken 15 days after the yellow fever booster vaccination. The CDR3 nucleotides read TGTGCCAGCAGGATCGGACTCACTGAAGCTTTCTTT. Its translation: CASRIGLTEAFF.